This T cell receptor (beta chain) was documented in a study of T cell responses to AZD1222 COVID-19 vaccine. About the research overall: Pooled together were second doses at about 4 or about 12 weeks.

Turning to this clone: Its cognate antigen is unknown.

V was clipped by 1 base and J by 0 bases, with 7 bases between them. This CDR3 spans 16 amino acids. CDR1 LNHDA and CDR2 SQIVND come from the germline V gene (reference sequence). Study-level points and caveats: Repertoire sampling occurred only after the peak T cell response. Spike-wide vaccine-associated CD4 TCRs dominated at 160-218 and 743-854. Females made up more of the donors, who were largely white British, and clonal diversity may have come out too low.

This table comes from immunoSEQ multiplex PCR, and its TCRdb copy is limited to in-frame clones, with some not included. This table holds approximately 100,000 clones, 85% to 90% found once. The sequence came from an adult in good health. This sample comprised peripheral blood, obtained on day 0 of AZD1222 vaccination. The V and J genes are TRBV19 and TRBJ2-6; D gene uncertain. The CDR3 DNA reads TGTGCCAGTAGTATAGTTTTACTCTCTGGGGCCAACGTCCTGACTTTC. The encoded protein is CASSIVLLSGANVLTF.